These 32 T cell receptor beta chains were all obtained from the same sample, sequenced in a study of beta chain features in type 1 diabetes. Expressed TCRB transcripts were sequenced, since all the RNA that had been isolated was reverse transcribed. TCRdb keeps only in-frame clones here, not all; method: immunoSEQ multiplex PCR. The data show 300,000 to 450,000 clones, roughly a fifth seen once. The source material was naive CD4+ T cells from blood. Receptors were obtained from a woman between 18 and 29 years old in good health.

The V call is TRBV2, the J call TRBJ2-5; a weak D match, TRBD2 (6 bases). V was cut by 6 bases and J by 1 base, with 15 bases left in between. The CDR3 length is 15 residues. CDR1 is SNHLY, CDR2 FYNNEI, per germline. The CDR3 spells CASRMEGISQETQYF. The CDR3 DNA is TGTGCCAGCAGGATGGAGGGGATTTCCCAAGAGACCCAGTACTTC.

The V gene is TRBV9, the J gene TRBJ2-1, with a possible D match to TRBD1 (5 bases). CDR1 and CDR2 from the germline V gene are SGDLS and YYNGEE. The CDR3 is 15 amino acids. V shed 3 bases and J shed 2 bases, with 12 bases lying between them. The CDR3 DNA reads TGTGCCAGCAGCGCCGACAGAGCTGCCTACAATGAGCAGTTCTTC. Translated, it gives CASSADRAAYNEQFF. Together with reference TRBV9 and TRBJ2-1, the CDR3 gives the full variable domain: DSGVTQTPKHLITATGQRVTLRCSPRSGDLSVYWYQQSLDQGLQFLIQYYNGEERAKGNILERFSAQQFPDLHSELNLSSLELGDSALYFCASSADRAAYNEQFFGPGTRLTVL.

This clone was seen only a few times. The chain is built from TRBV7-3 and TRBJ2-1; 7 nucleotides match TRBD1. The CDR3 loop spans 13 amino acids. Trimming removed 3 bases from V and 7 bases from J; junction bases left unmatched: 3. The V gene's germline CDR1 is SGHTA and CDR2 FQGTGA. Here the CDR3 DNA reads TGTGCCAGCAGCTTGGCAGGGGGAAATGAGCAGTTCTTC. The encoded protein is CASSLAGGNEQFF.

As concerns this clone: This specimen includes other DNA sequences encoding the same CDR3. The CDR3 DNA reads TGTGCCAGCAGCTTAGGGACAGGGGGCAATCAGCCCCAGCATTTT. It is translated as CASSLGTGGNQPQHF. The gene calls are TRBV7-2 and TRBJ1-5, with 9 positions matching TRBD1. CDR1 is SGHTA, CDR2 FQGNSA, per germline. Trimming took 1 base from V and 2 from J; bases not matched to a gene: 0. The CDR3 loop spans 15 amino acids.

The table lists this clone with a few counts. The V gene is TRBV5-1, the J gene TRBJ2-5, with TRBD2 matching over 12 bases. CDR1 and CDR2 (germline): SGHRS, YFSETQ. After removal of 0 bases from V and 4 bases from J, the junction contained 4 bases not matched to a gene. The CDR3 has 16 residues. Here the CDR3 DNA reads TGCGCCAGCAGCTTGGCGACTAGCGGGGGCGGAGAGACCCAGTACTTC. This encodes CASSLATSGGGETQYF.

This sequence joins TRBV7-9 and TRBJ2-5, with D perhaps TRBD1 (7 bases). This CDR3 comprises 15 residues. The germline V and J ends were trimmed by 3 bases and 5 bases, with 16 bases remaining between them. Germline values: CDR1 SEHNR, CDR2 FQNEAQ (reference sequence). CDR3 DNA sequence: TGTGCCAGCAGCTTGGTGGCAGGGGGGCTCGAGACCCAGTACTTC. Its protein product is CASSLVAGGLETQYF. The full variable domain, in which reference TRBV7-9 and TRBJ2-5 provide the parts outside the CDR3, is DTGVSQNPRHKITKRGQNVTFRCDPISEHNRLYWYRQTLGQGPEFLTYFQNEAQLEKSRLLSDRFSAERPKGSFSTLEIQRTEQGDSAMYLCASSLVAGGLETQYFGPGTRLLVL.

This clone has more than one count but fewer than ten. This chain links TRBV4-1 with TRBJ1-4; D remains ambiguous. V lost 0 bases and J 4 bases, leaving 12 bases between the germline ends. The CDR3 is 16 amino acids. The germline gives CDR1 MGHRA, CDR2 YSYEKL. In nucleotides, the CDR3 is TGCGCCAGCAGCCAAGAGGCCGGAGCTATTAATGAAAAACTGTTTTTT. Residues: CASSQEAGAINEKLFF.

This clone was counted only a few times. J is TRBJ2-7 and V is TRBV7-8, with D perhaps matching TRBD2 (6 bases). Germline lookup yields CDR1 SGHVS and CDR2 FQNEAQ. V was clipped by 5 bases and J by 5 bases, with 13 bases between them. The CDR3 is 13 residues long. Written as DNA, the CDR3 is TGTGCCAGCAGCCCAGGGTCGGGGGACGAGCAGTACTTC. This codes for CASSPGSGDEQYF. Full variable domain (rest looked up from reference TRBV7-8 and TRBJ2-7): GAGVSQSPRYKVAKRGQDVALRCDPISGHVSLFWYQQALGQGPEFLTYFQNEAQLDKSGLPSDRFFAERPEGSVSTLKIQRTQQEDSAVYLCASSPGSGDEQYFGPGTRLTVT.

The rearrangement links TRBV11-2 to TRBJ2-6; the match to TRBD1 covers 10 bases. The CDR3 has 17 residues. The V and J ends lost 1 base and 7 bases, in that order; junction bases with no gene match: 7. CDR1 SGHAT and CDR2 FQNNGV come from the germline V gene. The CDR3 loop is CASSLGLTGGRANVLTF. The CDR3 DNA sequence: TGTGCCAGCAGCTTAGGGTTGACAGGGGGCAGAGCCAACGTCCTGACTTTC.

V is TRBV4-1 and J is TRBJ1-2, with D maybe TRBD1 (5 bases). From germline, CDR1 is MGHRA and CDR2 YSYEKL. V was shortened by 2 bases and J by 4 bases, with 14 bases between the two germline ends. The CDR3 consists of 15 residues. The CDR3 DNA is TGCGCCAGCAGCCAACTTAAAGCCGACAGCTATGGCTACACCTTC. Its translation is CASSQLKADSYGYTF.

V gene TRBV5-1 combines with J gene TRBJ2-7, with D maybe TRBD1 (5 bases). V lost 1 base, J lost 7 bases, and 9 bases lay in between. CDR1 SGHRS and CDR2 YFSETQ come from the germline V gene. This CDR3 is built from 12 residues. The DNA for the CDR3 is TGCGCCAGCAGCTTGAGGGGCCATGAGCAGTACTTC. Translated: CASSLRGHEQYF.

Only a few counts were recorded for this clone. The rearrangement links TRBV5-6 to TRBJ2-7; D perhaps matches TRBD2 (6 bases). With 0 bases removed from V and 4 bases from J, the gap between germline ends came to 11 bases. The CDR3 extends over 14 amino acids. Germline values: CDR1 SGHDT, CDR2 YYEEEE. For the CDR3, the DNA is TGTGCCAGCAGCTTGGTGTCAGGAGGGTACGAGCAGTACTTC. It yields the protein CASSLVSGGYEQYF. Drawing the rest from reference TRBV5-6 and TRBJ2-7, the complete variable domain is DAGVTQSPTHLIKTRGQQVTLRCSPKSGHDTVSWYQQALGQGPQFIFQYYEEEERQRGNFPDRFSGHQFPNYSSELNVNALLLGDSALYLCASSLVSGGYEQYFGPGTRLTVT.

The chain has TRBV18 and TRBJ2-3, with a possible D match to TRBD1 (5 bases). The CDR3 covers 12 residues. Trimming took off 6 bases at V and 5 bases at J, with 9 bases between the two ends. The germline CDR1 and CDR2 sequences are KGHSH and LQKENI. The CDR3 spells CASSQGEDTQYF. DNA of the CDR3: TGTGCCAGCTCGCAGGGTGAAGATACGCAGTATTTT. Based on the CDR3 plus reference TRBV18 and TRBJ2-3, the full variable domain is NAGVMQNPRHLVRRRGQEARLRCSPMKGHSHVYWYRQLPEEGLKFMVYLQKENIIDESGMPKERFSAEFPKEGPSILRIQQVVRGDSAAYFCASSQGEDTQYFGPGTRLTVL.

This rearrangement joins TRBV29-1 to TRBJ2-7; perhaps TRBD2 as D (5 bases). The CDR3 loop spans 13 amino acids. Germline loops: CDR1 SQVTM, CDR2 ANQGSEA. V lost 3 bases and J lost 3, with 12 bases in between. The CDR3: CSVEEAIGYEQYF. CDR3 nucleotide sequence: TGCAGCGTTGAGGAGGCGATCGGCTACGAGCAGTACTTC.

This chain joins TRBV7-8 and TRBJ1-6; D possibly corresponds to TRBD1 (6 bases). Trimming stripped 6 bases from V and 12 bases from J, with 18 bases between. CDR1 and CDR2 from the germline V gene are SGHVS and FQNEAQ. CDR3 size: 14 residues. CDR3 nucleotides: TGTGCCAGCAGTTTACAGGGTGCGAGTGTACCCCTCCACTTT. Protein sequence: CASSLQGASVPLHF.

This clone was seen more than once but under ten times. J is TRBJ2-1 and V is TRBV15, with TRBD1 matching 7 bases. V gave up 3 bases and J gave up 8 bases; unmatched junction bases: 7. The V gene's germline CDR1 is LNHNV and CDR2 YYDKDF (reference sequence). The CDR3 extends over 14 amino acids. Here the CDR3 reads CATSRGITGDEQFF. CDR3 nucleotides: TGTGCCACCAGCAGGGGAATTACAGGGGATGAGCAGTTCTTC.

The chain recombines TRBV5-1 with TRBJ2-1; 10 positions agree with TRBD1. CDR3 size: 15 residues. Germline V CDR1 and CDR2: SGHRS, YFSETQ. The V and J ends lost 3 bases and 8 bases, in that order; junction bases with no gene match: 8. DNA of the CDR3: TGCGCCAGCAGCTATACCGGGACAGGGGTCGATGAGCAGTTCTTC. Its protein is CASSYTGTGVDEQFF.

Regarding this clone: This CDR3 is also generated by other DNA sequences in the sample. V usage is TRBV7-2 and J usage is TRBJ2-3, with TRBD2 matching 7 bases. After removal of 3 bases from V and 1 base from J, the junction contained 1 base not matched to a gene. Germline-derived CDR1 and CDR2 are SGHTA and FQGNSA. The CDR3 totals 14 residues. The DNA for the CDR3 is TGTGCCAGCAGCTTGCTAGCGGGCACAGATACGCAGTATTTT. Translated, it gives CASSLLAGTDTQYF. The complete variable domain, with remaining parts taken from reference TRBV7-2 and TRBJ2-3, reads GAGVSQSPSNKVTEKGKDVELRCDPISGHTALYWYRQSLGQGLEFLIYFQGNSAPDKSGLPSDRFSAERTGGSVSTLTIQRTQQEDSAVYLCASSLLAGTDTQYFGPGTRLTVL.

This clone was seen only a few times. This sequence joins TRBV5-1 and TRBJ1-2; 9 bases map to TRBD1. This CDR3 is 15 amino acids long. Germline values: CDR1 SGHRS, CDR2 YFSETQ. J lost 7 bases, V lost 0 bases, and 7 bases had no gene match. CDR3 loop: CASSLAGQGMGGYTF. The CDR3 DNA reads TGCGCCAGCAGCTTGGCGGGACAGGGCATGGGTGGCTACACCTTC.

This clone was observed a few times. The chain joins TRBV6-6 to TRBJ2-1; D may be TRBD2 (6 bases). The germline gives CDR1 MNHNY, CDR2 SVGAGI (reference sequence). V lost 2 bases, J lost 7 bases, and 9 bases lay in between. There are 13 residues in the CDR3. CDR3 amino acids: CASSYGGKNEQFF. CDR3 in DNA: TGTGCCAGCAGTTACGGGGGGAAAAATGAGCAGTTCTTC.

The chain is built from TRBV7-8 and TRBJ2-3; possible D gene TRBD2, 5 bases. In germline, CDR1 is SGHVS, CDR2 FQNEAQ. The CDR3 has 15 residues. The V gene lost 4 bases and the J gene lost 3 bases, with 14 bases spanning the gap. CDR3 coding DNA: TGTGCCAGCAGCTCTGCGAGACTAAGGACAGATACGCAGTATTTT. This codes for CASSSARLRTDTQYF.

The V and J genes are TRBV7-3 and TRBJ2-2; a weak D match, TRBD2 (5 bases). Trimming left V 2 bases short and J 2 bases short, with 6 bases between. The CDR3 loop spans 14 amino acids. CDR1 SGHTA and CDR2 FQGTGA come from the germline V gene. The CDR3 DNA follows: TGTGCCAGCAGCTTAGACTACAACACCGGGGAGCTGTTTTTT. It is translated as CASSLDYNTGELFF.

The sample holds a few counts of this clone. CDR3 DNA sequence: TGTGCCAGCAGCTTAGACAGGGTTCTGTACTTC. Amino acids: CASSLDRVLYF. The V gene is TRBV11-2, the J gene TRBJ2-4; a possible D gene is TRBD1 (5 bases). The germline CDR1 and CDR2 sequences are SGHAT and FQNNGV. The CDR3 runs 11 residues. The V and J ends lost 0 bases and 15 bases respectively, with 9 bases between them.

V gene TRBV15 combines with J gene TRBJ1-2; D is perhaps TRBD1 (5 bases). Germline-derived CDR1 and CDR2 are LNHNV and YYDKDF (reference sequence). The CDR3 has 14 residues. Trimming stripped 4 bases from V and 5 bases from J, with 14 bases between. As DNA, the CDR3 is TGTGCCACCAGCAAGACCAGGGAAGGGTATGGCTACACCTTC. Amino acid sequence: CATSKTREGYGYTF.

The J gene is TRBJ2-7, the V gene TRBV2; 7 bases line up with TRBD1. Germline V gene data show CDR1 as SNHLY and CDR2 as FYNNEI. The CDR3 has 15 residues. The junction had 14 bases not matched to a gene; V was cut back by 6 bases and J by 6 bases. CDR3 in amino acids: CASRVGVTGDGEQYF. DNA of the CDR3: TGTGCCAGCAGGGTTGGGGTTACAGGGGACGGCGAGCAGTACTTC. The entire variable domain, with the rest obtained from reference TRBV2 and TRBJ2-7, is as follows: EPEVTQTPSHQVTQMGQEVILRCVPISNHLYFYWYRQILGQKVEFLVSFYNNEISEKSEIFDDQFSVERPDGSNFTLKIRSTKLEDSAMYFCASRVGVTGDGEQYFGPGTRLTVT.

A few counts support this clone. This chain joins TRBV29-1 and TRBJ1-2; TRBD1 agrees at 9 bases. The length of the CDR3 is 15 residues. Germline V gene sequence: CDR1 SQVTM, CDR2 ANQGSEA. V dropped 3 bases and J dropped 0; count of bases not matched to a gene: 5. The CDR3 protein is CSVDRDREANYGYTF. The CDR3 coding sequence is TGCAGCGTTGACCGGGACAGGGAAGCTAACTATGGCTACACCTTC.

This chain uses TRBV7-6 with TRBJ2-3; the match to TRBD2 covers 10 bases. V dropped 5 bases and J dropped 7; count of bases not matched to a gene: 12. This CDR3 comprises 16 residues. Germline CDR1 is SGHVS and CDR2 is FNYEAQ. CDR3 region: CASSASAGGPRNTQYF. The CDR3 DNA sequence: TGTGCCAGCAGCGCATCAGCGGGGGGGCCGCGGAATACGCAGTATTTT.

The CDR3 DNA sequence: TGCGCCAGCAGCTTGGGAGTAGCGGGGAGCACAGATACGCAGTATTTT. Translating it yields CASSLGVAGSTDTQYF. The V call is TRBV5-1, the J call TRBJ2-3; 8 bases agree with TRBD2. J lost 0 bases, V lost 0 bases, and 3 bases had no gene match. This CDR3 contains 16 residues. Germline V lookup: CDR1 SGHRS, CDR2 YFSETQ.

Details on this clone: The sample has other DNA sequences that encode this CDR3 too. As DNA, the CDR3 is TGTGCCAGCAGCCTCGGACTAGCGGGTTACAATGAGCAGTTCTTC. Translated: CASSLGLAGYNEQFF. The chain links TRBV7-2 to TRBJ2-1; 11 positions match TRBD2. CDR1 SGHTA and CDR2 FQGNSA come from the germline V gene. CDR3 length: 15 amino acids. V gave up 5 bases and J gave up 4 bases; unmatched junction bases: 4.

The DNA for the CDR3 is TGTGCCAGCAGCTTTGTATTGAGGGGGGAAGCTTTCTTT. Encoded protein: CASSFVLRGEAFF. V usage is TRBV11-1 and J usage is TRBJ1-1, with D perhaps TRBD1 (6 bases). Looked up from germline, CDR1 is SGHAT and CDR2 is FQDESV (reference sequence). V was clipped by 3 bases and J by 8 bases, with 13 bases between them. The CDR3 length is 13 residues.

The chain links TRBV18 to TRBJ1-1, with D perhaps matching TRBD1 (5 bases). Between the trimmed V and J ends, which lost 2 bases and 1 base, there was a span of 11 bases. The CDR3 extends over 15 amino acids. Germline values: CDR1 KGHSH, CDR2 LQKENI. CDR3 bases: TGTGCCAGCTCACCATCCGGCAGGGCGAACACTGAAGCTTTCTTT. Protein: CASSPSGRANTEAFF.

This chain connects TRBV29-1 to TRBJ1-4; D may be TRBD1 (5 bases). This CDR3 has 12 residues. Deletions cut 7 bases from V and 8 bases from J, with 14 bases between. CDR1 is SQVTM, CDR2 ANQGSEA, per germline. CDR3 region: CSAGGGVEKLFF. The CDR3 region has the DNA TGCAGCGCGGGGGGGGGTGTCGAAAAACTGTTTTTT.